This T cell receptor beta chain came from a study of T cells after yellow fever vaccination. Study-level background: Libraries from low-cell-number fractions were prepared with the SMART-Seq v4 Ultra Low Input RNA kit. Study-wide points: CD4 and CD8 compartments shared a small share of clonotypes, likely from convergent recombination. Boosting was followed by the reappearance of most primary-vaccination clones (about 96% CD4, 85% to 90% CD8).

There are a few counts of this clonotype. No antigen is known for it. This CDR3 has 14 amino acids. V dropped 6 bases and J dropped 2 bases, with 14 bases sitting between them. The V gene's germline CDR1 is SGHRS and CDR2 YFSETQ. For TCR, cDNA came from 5'RACE template switching, which added a universal primer site and UMIs. TCRdb itself ran the 5' RACE reads through MiXCR, one entry per CDR3 protein. The sample shows hundreds of thousands of distinct CDR3 sequences, about 14% of them seen only once. The receptor comes from a man younger than 45 who received the YFV17D yellow fever vaccine. This chain connects TRBV5-1 to TRBJ2-5; D might be TRBD1 (5 bases). The material sequenced was PBMCs, taken on the day of the yellow fever booster vaccination. CDR3 loop: CASTYRTWQETQYF. The CDR3 DNA is TGCGCCAGCACTTACAGGACGTGGCAAGAGACCCAGTACTTC.